The 20 T cell receptor beta chains below come from one sample, sequenced in a study of T cells in Graves' hyperthyroidism and ophthalmopathy. Researchers amplified the TCR beta CDR3 regions from RNA transcripts. When the TCR CDR3 underwent first-round RT-PCR, the HTBI primer set was used. MiXCR was run by TCRdb on the multiplex PCR reads, yielding one entry per CDR3 protein. The data contain about 330,000 distinct CDR3 sequences, approximately 14% of them singletons. Sequencing used blood. The receptor set was obtained from a woman aged 40 to 49 with Graves' ophthalmopathy.

This clonotype was picked up many times. The chain links TRBV28 to TRBJ2-1; TRBD2 agrees at 8 bases. Germline CDR1 MDHEN, CDR2 SYDVKM. The CDR3 runs 16 residues. V lost 5 bases, J lost 6 bases, and 12 bases stayed unmatched. CDR3 in amino acids: CASSAPGLEGSNEQFF. DNA of the CDR3: TGTGCCAGCAGTGCCCCGGGACTAGAAGGTTCCAATGAGCAGTTCTTC.

This clonotype has ten or more counts. This chain connects TRBV6-1 to TRBJ1-4; unclear D gene. The germline V and J ends were trimmed by 6 bases and 0 bases, with 8 bases remaining between them. The length of the CDR3 is 14 residues. Germline values: CDR1 MNHNS, CDR2 SASEGT. The CDR3 sequence is CASRELATNEKLFF. The CDR3 coding sequence is TGTGCCAGCAGGGAGCTTGCAACTAATGAAAAACTGTTTTTT.

V and J are TRBV15 and TRBJ2-5, with a tentative D call TRBD2 (6 bases). This CDR3 is built from 13 residues. Trimming took off 7 bases at V and 5 bases at J, with 14 bases between the two ends. In germline, CDR1 is LNHNV, CDR2 YYDKDF (reference sequence). The CDR3: CATTRESEETQYF. Here the CDR3 DNA reads TGTGCCACCACTCGGGAGTCTGAGGAGACCCAGTACTTC.

There are a few counts of this clonotype. J is TRBJ2-2 and V is TRBV29-1, with a possible D match to TRBD1 (6 bases). The V end was cut by 5 bases, the J end by 6 bases, with 10 bases between. The CDR3 is 12 residues long. Germline CDR1 and CDR2: SQVTM and ANQGSEA. In DNA form, the CDR3 reads TGCAGCGTTTTATCAGGGGCCGGGGAGCTGTTTTTT. Its protein product is CSVLSGAGELFF.

Remarks on this clonotype: A much bigger clone sits one base away, suggesting this may be a read error. This chain links TRBV10-3 with TRBJ2-7, with no clear D. V lost 0 bases and J lost 8, with 14 bases in between. CDR1 and CDR2 (germline): ENHRY, SYGVKD. This CDR3 contains 14 residues. The CDR3 protein is CAISESDDGYKQYF. The CDR3 bases are TGTGCCATCAGTGAGTCGGACGATGGGTACAAGCAGTACTTC.

CDR3 sequence: CASSISNPGGYTGELFF. In nucleotides, the CDR3 is TGTGCCAGTAGTATATCCAATCCGGGGGGATACACCGGGGAGCTGTTTTTT. This rearrangement joins TRBV19 to TRBJ2-2; 7 positions agree with TRBD2. The CDR3 loop spans 17 amino acids. Unmatched junction bases numbered 9, after V lost 2 bases and J lost 3 bases. The germline CDR1 and CDR2 sequences are LNHDA and SQIVND (reference sequence).

This clonotype occurred many times. This chain connects TRBV5-6 to TRBJ1-1, with 8 bases fitting TRBD1. The CDR3 length is 15 residues. Germline CDR1 is SGHDT and CDR2 is YYEEEE. The V segment lost 2 bases and the J segment 3 bases; nucleotides outside the gene matches: 6. The CDR3 coding sequence is TGTGCCAGCAGCTTCGGTGACAGGGGTGACACTGAAGCTTTCTTT. Amino acids: CASSFGDRGDTEAFF.

This clonotype was seen ten or more times. This chain links TRBV2 with TRBJ2-2; 8 bases agree with TRBD1. Germline lookup yields CDR1 SNHLY and CDR2 FYNNEI. Trimming cost V 6 bases and J 3 bases; bases outside gene matches: 3. The CDR3 sequence is 14 residues long. This CDR3 reads CASRQGGYTGELFF. As DNA, the CDR3 is TGTGCCAGCAGACAGGGGGGATACACCGGGGAGCTGTTTTTT.

V is TRBV7-9 and J is TRBJ2-7, with D possibly TRBD2 on 5 matching bases. V gave up 9 bases and J gave up 4 bases, with 13 bases separating them. The CDR3 consists of 12 residues. CDR1 and CDR2 (germline): SEHNR, FQNEAQ (reference sequence). CDR3 DNA sequence: TGTGCCAGTGAGGGTAGTGCGTACGAGCAGTACTTC. Translated, it gives CASEGSAYEQYF.

The sample holds many counts of this clonotype. V and J are TRBV2 and TRBJ1-2, with unresolved D. Germline CDR1 reads SNHLY; CDR2 reads FYNNEI. The V gene lost 1 base and the J gene lost 4 bases, with 7 bases spanning the gap. The CDR3 totals 13 residues. Written as DNA, the CDR3 is TGTGCCAGCAGTGAAGAAGGCGTCTATGGCTACACCTTC. Protein product: CASSEEGVYGYTF.

This clonotype was detected ten times or more. The chain couples TRBV6-1 to TRBJ1-1, with unresolved D. The germline V gene encodes CDR1 MNHNS and CDR2 SASEGT. This CDR3 contains 10 residues. V was pared by 6 bases and J by 7 bases, with 6 bases between. The CDR3 here is CASRSGEAFF. CDR3 nucleotides: TGTGCCAGCAGGAGCGGTGAAGCTTTCTTT.

This clonotype was seen many times. The V call is TRBV20-1, the J call TRBJ1-2; no clear D. This CDR3 is built from 11 residues. The V gene's germline CDR1 is DFQATT and CDR2 SNEGSKA (reference sequence). V was trimmed by 7 bases and J by 2 bases, leaving 8 bases between them. In DNA form, the CDR3 reads TGCAGTGTCGAGGGCAACTATGGCTACACCTTC. Encoded protein: CSVEGNYGYTF.

This clonotype was picked up many times. The chain is built from TRBV6-2 or TRBV6-3 and TRBJ2-7; tentative D call: TRBD1 (6 bases). The CDR3 length is 15 residues. V was cut by 6 bases and J by 2 bases, with 17 bases left in between. Per germline, CDR1 MNHEY and CDR2 SVGEGT. This CDR3 is CASRPVQGLPYEQYF. The CDR3 DNA sequence: TGTGCCAGCAGGCCCGTCCAGGGGCTTCCCTACGAGCAGTACTTC.

This clonotype was seen ten or more times. The chain couples TRBV12-3 or TRBV12-4 to TRBJ2-1, with TRBD2 matching 9 bases. The CDR3 consists of 17 residues. V trimming: 5 bases; J trimming: 3 bases; junction bases outside the gene matches: 11. Here the CDR3 reads CASSNDLAGRNYNEQFF. The CDR3 DNA reads TGTGCCAGCAGTAACGACCTAGCGGGGCGGAACTACAATGAGCAGTTCTTC.

This clonotype was recorded a few times. The chain carries TRBV5-1 and TRBJ2-5; TRBD1 matches 10 bases. V shed 4 bases, J shed 4 bases, and the junction held 1 base outside the gene matches. CDR3 length: 13 residues. Germline assignment: CDR1 SGHRS and CDR2 YFSETQ. Here the CDR3 DNA reads TGCGCCAGCAGCAGGACAGGGGGAGAGACCCAGTACTTC. As protein: CASSRTGGETQYF.

In this sample, this clonotype turned up many times. V gene TRBV27 combines with J gene TRBJ2-1; D assignment may be TRBD1 or TRBD2 (5 bases each). The CDR3 loop spans 14 amino acids. Per germline, CDR1 MNHEY and CDR2 SMNVEV (reference sequence). Trimming took 5 bases from V and 12 from J, leaving 20 bases between them. The CDR3 here is CASSMFGDARGQFF. The CDR3, as DNA: TGTGCCAGCAGTATGTTTGGGGACGCCCGAGGGCAGTTCTTC.

The gene calls are TRBV3-1 and TRBJ2-1, with D tentatively TRBD1 or TRBD2 (5 bases each). CDR1 and CDR2 from the germline V gene are LGHDT and YNNKEL (reference sequence). The CDR3 covers 16 residues. V lost 5 bases, J lost 9 bases, and 23 bases lay in between. The CDR3 protein is CASSVGTSPVGREQFF. Written as DNA, the CDR3 is TGTGCCAGCAGCGTAGGGACCTCTCCTGTAGGGCGTGAGCAGTTCTTC.

The chain couples TRBV30 to TRBJ2-2, with D possibly called TRBD1 or TRBD2 (7 bases each). Trimming shortened V by 2 bases and J by 9 bases, and 22 bases separated the two germline ends. The CDR3 totals 16 residues. The V gene's germline CDR1 is GTSNPN and CDR2 SVGIG (reference sequence). CDR3 sequence (DNA): TGTGCCTGGAGTACACTTGGAGTCAGGGGGGGGAGGGAGCTGTTTTTT. It yields the protein CAWSTLGVRGGRELFF.

This clonotype was seen at least ten times. The rearrangement joins TRBV7-9 to TRBJ2-3; D uncertain. The CDR3 length is 12 residues. V shed 7 bases and J shed 2 bases, with 7 bases lying between them. Germline V gene lookup returns CDR1 SEHNR and CDR2 FQNEAQ (reference sequence). DNA of the CDR3: TGTGCCAGCATAGGCCTCACAGATACGCAGTATTTT. Translating gives CASIGLTDTQYF.

The genes are TRBV12-3 or TRBV12-4 and TRBJ1-5; D perhaps matches TRBD1 (5 bases). This CDR3 contains 17 residues. Between the trimmed V and J ends, which lost 3 bases and 5 bases, there was a span of 20 bases. The DNA for the CDR3 is TGTGCCAGCAGTTTGTTCCAGGGCACATCCTGGGATCAGCCCCAGCATTTT. As protein: CASSLFQGTSWDQPQHF.